A single sample is the source of the 27 T cell receptor beta chains below, sequenced in a study of cytotoxic CD8 clonotypes in ibrutinib-treated CLL. Profiled with immunoSEQ multiplex PCR; TCRdb holds only in-frame clones, not every one. Among 50,000 or so clones listed, less than 85% were seen once. The sample consisted of PBMCs, taken after 24 months of ibrutinib treatment. The origin of the receptors is a human donor with chronic lymphocytic leukemia.

V is TRBV4-3 and J is TRBJ1-1; 7 bases fit TRBD1. V was clipped by 3 bases and J by 6 bases; unmatched bases: 4. CDR3 size: 13 residues. Germline lookup yields CDR1 LGHNA and CDR2 YSLEER. The CDR3 here is CASSQNRGSEAFF. The CDR3 DNA is TGCGCCAGCAGCCAGAACAGGGGATCTGAAGCTTTCTTT.

The V call is TRBV5-1, the J call TRBJ2-3; 8 bases match TRBD2. CDR1 is SGHRS and CDR2 is YFSETQ in the germline V gene. Losses at the gene ends were 1 base for V and 1 base for J; bases not matched to a gene: 8. This CDR3 is 17 amino acids long. CDR3 amino acids: CASSLFFAGGRTDTQYF. As DNA, the CDR3 is TGCGCCAGCAGCTTGTTTTTCGCGGGAGGACGCACAGATACGCAGTATTTT.

This clone has a handful of counts. V is TRBV7-9 and J is TRBJ2-7; D gene ambiguous. This CDR3 comprises 12 residues. The germline CDR1 and CDR2 sequences are SEHNR and FQNEAQ (reference sequence). The V end was cut by 2 bases, the J end by 7 bases, with 9 bases between. CDR3 loop: CASSLYRAEQYF. The CDR3 DNA reads as TGTGCCAGCAGCTTATACCGTGCTGAGCAGTACTTC.

This sequence joins TRBV18 and TRBJ2-3, with TRBD2 identical over 7 bases. CDR3 length: 14 residues. The V segment lost 2 bases and the J segment 2 bases; nucleotides outside the gene matches: 1. Per the germline V gene, CDR1 is KGHSH and CDR2 is LQKENI. CDR3 nucleotides: TGTGCCAGCTCACCAAGCGGGACCACAGATACGCAGTATTTT. The encoded protein is CASSPSGTTDTQYF.

Only a few counts were recorded for this clone. The rearrangement links TRBV9 to TRBJ2-1; D is undetermined. Germline V gives CDR1 SGDLS, CDR2 YYNGEE. CDR3 length: 15 amino acids. Trimming left V 0 bases short and J 2 bases short, with 9 bases between. The CDR3 sequence: CASSVVSAPYNEQFF. The CDR3 DNA is TGTGCCAGCAGCGTAGTTTCCGCGCCCTACAATGAGCAGTTCTTC.

The genes are TRBV5-7 and TRBJ2-2; 11 bases line up with TRBD2. TRBV5-7 is identified as an open reading frame with a role that is uncertain. The CDR3 spans 16 residues. Germline trimming cut 2 bases from V and 4 bases from J; bases unmatched to any gene: 4. CDR3 nucleotides: TGTGCCAGCAGCTTAGGGACTAGCGGACTCACCGGGGAGCTGTTTTTT. This translates into CASSLGTSGLTGELFF.

This chain uses TRBV19 with TRBJ2-2; D is perhaps TRBD1 (5 bases). The germline V gene has CDR1 LNHDA and CDR2 SQIVND (reference sequence). CDR3 length: 14 amino acids. Trimming shortened V by 6 bases and J by 1 base, and 9 bases separated the two germline ends. The CDR3 loop reads CASSQRGNTGELFF. In DNA, the CDR3 is TGTGCCAGTAGCCAAAGGGGGAACACCGGGGAGCTGTTTTTT.

This sequence joins TRBV5-1 and TRBJ1-3, with TRBD1 matching over 7 bases. The CDR3 consists of 14 residues. Germline trimming cut 4 bases from V and 0 bases from J; bases unmatched to any gene: 1. Germline-derived CDR1 and CDR2 are SGHRS and YFSETQ. DNA for the CDR3: TGCGCCAGCAGCCCAGGGGGCTCTGGAAACACCATATATTTT. Protein: CASSPGGSGNTIYF. The variable domain in full, completed from reference TRBV5-1 and TRBJ1-3, reads KAGVTQTPRYLIKTRGQQVTLSCSPISGHRSVSWYQQTPGQGLQFLFEYFSETQRNKGNFPGRFSGRQFSNSRSEMNVSTLELGDSALYLCASSPGGSGNTIYFGEGSWLTVV.

The rearrangement joins TRBV28 to TRBJ2-5, with unresolved D. V lost 6 bases, J lost 7 bases, and 24 bases lay in between. CDR3 length equals 16 residues. In germline, CDR1 is MDHEN, CDR2 SYDVKM. CDR3 region: CASRPTNGPPFGTQYF. The DNA of the CDR3 is TGTGCCAGCAGACCAACCAACGGGCCCCCATTTGGGACCCAGTACTTC.

This sequence joins TRBV6-1 and TRBJ1-1; weak D call: TRBD1 (5 bases). V was cut by 8 bases and J by 1 base, with 11 bases left in between. Germline loops: CDR1 MNHNS, CDR2 SASEGT. The CDR3 runs to 13 residues. In DNA form, the CDR3 reads TGTGCCAGCCACCGGGGCCCGAACACTGAAGCTTTCTTT. Encoded protein: CASHRGPNTEAFF.

The table lists this clone with a count of one. The chain recombines TRBV2 with TRBJ1-4; D gene ambiguous. This CDR3 contains 14 residues. Germline CDR1 reads SNHLY; CDR2 reads FYNNEI. The V and J ends lost 5 bases and 0 bases respectively, with 7 bases between them. The CDR3 protein is CASSQTATNEKLFF. The CDR3, as DNA: TGTGCCAGCAGTCAGACTGCAACTAATGAAAAACTGTTTTTT.

The chain combines TRBV5-1 with TRBJ2-1, with TRBD2 matching over 11 bases. CDR3 length equals 15 residues. V lost 4 bases, J lost 2 bases, and 2 bases stayed unmatched. Looked up from germline, CDR1 is SGHRS and CDR2 is YFSETQ. The CDR3 reads CASSATSGAYNEQFF. The CDR3 region has the DNA TGCGCCAGCAGCGCGACTAGCGGGGCCTACAATGAGCAGTTCTTC.

The chain links TRBV4-2 to TRBJ2-3, with TRBD2 identical over 7 bases. Germline-derived CDR1 and CDR2 are LGHNA and YNFKEQ. The CDR3 length is 14 residues. J gave up 1 base and V 2 bases, and 0 bases lay outside the gene matches. The chain's CDR3 is CASSQTSGTDTQYF. CDR3 DNA: TGTGCCAGCAGCCAAACTAGCGGCACAGATACGCAGTATTTT.

This clone was recorded only once. The V call is TRBV27, the J call TRBJ2-5; 9 bases map to TRBD2. The CDR3 length is 18 residues. Losses at the gene ends were 5 bases for V and 2 bases for J; bases not matched to a gene: 15. Germline V CDR1 and CDR2: MNHEY, SMNVEV (reference sequence). CDR3 sequence reads: CASSAHLSLAGGQETQYF. The DNA of the CDR3 is TGTGCCAGCAGTGCCCACCTATCTCTGGCGGGAGGGCAAGAGACCCAGTACTTC.

The J gene is TRBJ2-3, the V gene TRBV27, with 7 bases lining up with TRBD2. V dropped 6 bases and J dropped 0; count of bases not matched to a gene: 6. This CDR3 is built from 15 residues. Germline V gene lookup returns CDR1 MNHEY and CDR2 SMNVEV (reference sequence). The CDR3 DNA reads TGTGCCAGCAGCCTCGGGAGGCCTAGCACAGATACGCAGTATTTT. It is translated as CASSLGRPSTDTQYF.

The chain links TRBV5-6 to TRBJ1-2; D remains ambiguous. The CDR3 loop spans 12 amino acids. V lost 2 bases to trimming and J lost 2 bases, with 4 bases between them. Germline-derived CDR1 and CDR2 are SGHDT and YYEEEE. The CDR3 DNA is TGTGCCAGCAGCTTAGACAACTATGGCTACACCTTC. Translated, it gives CASSLDNYGYTF.

This clone appeared a few times. The chain is built from TRBV6-5 and TRBJ1-1, with 7 bases matching TRBD1. Losses at the gene ends were 5 bases for V and 4 bases for J; bases not matched to a gene: 7. The germline V gene has CDR1 MNHEY and CDR2 SVGAGI. CDR3 length equals 14 residues. The CDR3 nucleotides read TGTGCCAGCAGTGGCGCAGGGGGTGGCACTGAAGCTTTCTTT. Its translation is CASSGAGGGTEAFF.

This chain joins TRBV7-2 and TRBJ1-5, with unresolved D. The length of the CDR3 is 12 residues. Germline assignment: CDR1 SGHTA and CDR2 FQGNSA. V was clipped by 4 bases and J by 3 bases, with 4 bases between them. The CDR3 sequence is CASSSNNQPQHF. The CDR3 coding sequence is TGTGCCAGCAGCTCCAACAATCAGCCCCAGCATTTT.

The chain joins TRBV6-5 to TRBJ1-2; 7 bases fit TRBD1. The CDR3 length is 13 residues. V lost 6 bases to trimming and J lost 4 bases; unmatched junction nucleotides: 5. Germline lookup yields CDR1 MNHEY and CDR2 SVGAGI. The CDR3: CASSLDRVYGYTF. The CDR3 region has the DNA TGTGCCAGCAGCTTAGACAGGGTCTATGGCTACACCTTC.

A single count supports this clone. V is TRBV7-6 and J is TRBJ2-1, with TRBD1 identical over 9 bases. Losses at the gene ends were 11 bases for V and 5 bases for J; bases not matched to a gene: 19. Germline V gene sequence: CDR1 SGHVS, CDR2 FNYEAQ. The CDR3 totals 17 residues. The CDR3 spells CASRPLPGQGIHNEQFF. DNA for the CDR3: TGTGCCTCACGACCCTTACCGGGACAGGGTATACACAATGAGCAGTTCTTC.

The V and J genes are TRBV4-2 and TRBJ1-4, with 10 positions matching TRBD1. This CDR3 contains 17 residues. V was clipped by 2 bases and J by 8 bases; unmatched bases: 11. Germline V gene sequence: CDR1 LGHNA, CDR2 YNFKEQ. CDR3 nucleotides: TGTGCCAGCAGCCAACAACCCCGGGGGACAGGGGACGAAAAACTGTTTTTT. Encoded protein: CASSQQPRGTGDEKLFF.

The chain employs TRBV29-1 and TRBJ2-3; D is perhaps TRBD2 (6 bases). The CDR3 consists of 14 residues. The V gene lost 6 bases and the J gene lost 2 bases, with 15 bases spanning the gap. Germline loops: CDR1 SQVTM, CDR2 ANQGSEA. The CDR3 nucleotides read TGCAGCGTCGTAGACTCGGGACTCACAGATACGCAGTATTTT. Its protein product is CSVVDSGLTDTQYF.

The chain carries TRBV27 and TRBJ2-5; D unresolved. The CDR3 runs to 13 residues. Germline assignment: CDR1 MNHEY and CDR2 SMNVEV (reference sequence). V shed 10 bases and J shed 7 bases, with 19 bases lying between them. The CDR3 coding sequence is TGTGCCACCTCGACGGATTCTGTCGGGACCCAGTACTTC. Amino acid sequence: CATSTDSVGTQYF.

V and J are TRBV14 and TRBJ2-1; 8 bases match TRBD1. CDR3 length: 15 residues. CDR1 is SGHDN, CDR2 FVKESK, per germline. The V segment lost 2 bases and the J segment 5 bases; nucleotides outside the gene matches: 5. CDR3 region: CASSQPRGRHNEQFF. CDR3 nucleotide sequence: TGTGCCAGCAGCCAACCCAGGGGGCGGCACAATGAGCAGTTCTTC.

About this clone: One end of the junction varies from germline; a read error may be responsible. This chain links TRBV19 with TRBJ1-5; no definite D call. The CDR3 covers 14 residues. Germline-derived CDR1 and CDR2 are LNHDA and SQIVND (reference sequence). CDR3 region: CASSIDPGNRPQHF. As DNA, the CDR3 is TGTGCCAGTAGTATAGATCCGGGGAATCGGCCCCAGCATTTT.

The chain carries TRBV7-2 and TRBJ1-2, with TRBD1 matching over 7 bases. Looked up from germline, CDR1 is SGHTA and CDR2 is FQGNSA. V shed 5 bases and J 8 bases; nucleotides not matched to a gene: 8. The CDR3 covers 13 residues. The chain's CDR3 is CASSPGQNGGYTF. DNA of the CDR3: TGTGCCAGCAGCCCGGGACAGAACGGCGGCTACACCTTC.

The rearrangement uses TRBV30 and TRBJ1-2, with D possibly being TRBD1 (6 bases). V lost 1 base and J lost 4, with 13 bases in between. The CDR3 runs 14 residues. Germline V CDR1 and CDR2: GTSNPN, SVGIG (reference sequence). The CDR3 is CAWSEGQWTYGYTF. CDR3 coding DNA: TGTGCCTGGAGTGAGGGACAATGGACCTATGGCTACACCTTC. Full variable domain (outside the CDR3, taken from reference TRBV30 and TRBJ1-2): SQTIHQWPATLVQPVGSPLSLECTVEGTSNPNLYWYRQAAGRGLQLLFYSVGIGQISSEVPQNLSASRPQDRQFILSSKKLLLSDSGFYLCAWSEGQWTYGYTFGSGTRLTVV.